This T cell receptor (beta chain) was profiled in a study of T cell changes during pregnancy in multiple sclerosis. The germline V gene encodes CDR1 SGDLS and CDR2 YYNGEE. The germline V and J ends were trimmed by 4 bases and 6 bases, with 10 bases remaining between them. The CDR3 totals 13 residues. The data were produced by immunoSEQ multiplex PCR, yet TCRdb's version contains in-frame clones alone and is incomplete. Among about 70,000 clones listed, over 80% were seen once. The TCR comes from a female donor with multiple sclerosis, enrolled in a pregnancy study. This sample comprised peripheral blood, obtained before pregnancy. This chain uses TRBV9 with TRBJ2-2; no firm D call. This chain's CDR3 is CASSLTAAGELFF. CDR3 nucleotides: TGTGCCAGCAGCCTTACAGCAGCCGGGGAGCTGTTTTTT.